Listed below are T cell receptor beta chains from one sample, sequenced in a study of breast tumors, draining lymph nodes, adjacent tissues. TCRdb reprocessed the multiplex PCR reads with MiXCR, giving one entry per CDR3 protein. Of fewer than 150,000 distinct CDR3 sequences listed, around 21% were seen once; the top ten hold 2.2%. The sample consisted of axillary lymph node tissue. These receptors all come from a female donor with breast cancer. Some clones in this sample may be carry-over from other donors' samples. Both conserved end residues are part of each CDR3. The order of the fields is CDR3 DNA, CDR3 protein, D gene, J gene, clone size, V gene. The D gene is left open where the match is weak. Size values are once, few and many counts, or a class for expanded clones, and some rows have none.

TGTGCTAGTGAAGGGAGCTCCTACAATGAGCAGTTCTTC	CASEGSSYNEQFF	.	TRBJ2-1	many	TRBV12-5
TGCAGTGCTAGACCCCGGGCAGGTCAAGAGACCCAGTACTTC	CSARPRAGQETQYF	.	TRBJ2-5	many	TRBV20-1
TGCGCCAGCAGCTCGACTAGCGGGAACTACAATGAGCAGTTCTTC	CASSSTSGNYNEQFF	TRBD2	TRBJ2-1	many	TRBV5-1
TGTGCCACCAGTGAAGGACCAGGGGGCGCGGGAGCTAACTATGGCTACACCTTC	CATSEGPGGAGANYGYTF	TRBD1	TRBJ1-2	many	TRBV24-1
TGCAGTGCTAGAGGACAGGGGGTGACCTACGAGCAGTACTTC	CSARGQGVTYEQYF	TRBD1	TRBJ2-7	many	TRBV20-1
TGTGCCAGCAGTGCACATAAAAGTGGGGCCAACGTCCTGACTTTC	CASSAHKSGANVLTF	.	TRBJ2-6	.	TRBV6-1
TGTGCCAGCAGAGATGGATGGCCCGGGGACAATGAGCAGTTCTTC	CASRDGWPGDNEQFF	.	TRBJ2-1	many	TRBV2
TGTGCCAGCAGCTTCTCCAACTCTGGAAACACCATATATTTT	CASSFSNSGNTIYF	.	TRBJ1-3	many	TRBV7-2
TGTGCCAGCAGTGAACTAGACAGGGACTTTCAGCCCCAGCATTTT	CASSELDRDFQPQHF	TRBD1	TRBJ1-5	.	TRBV6-1
TGTGCCAGCACGGACAGGGGGGATAGGCCCCTCCACTTT	CASTDRGDRPLHF	TRBD1	TRBJ1-6	many	TRBV6-1
TGTGCCAGCAGCCAGGGCGAATTAGGGACCTACGAGCAGTACTTC	CASSQGELGTYEQYF	.	TRBJ2-7	many	TRBV4-2
TGTGCCAGCAGTTCGACCTCGGCCGGGGTTCCCTACGAGCAGTACTTC	CASSSTSAGVPYEQYF	.	TRBJ2-7	few	TRBV28
TGTGCCAGCAGTGGGGTCGGGCTAGTTAGTACAGATACGCAGTATTTT	CASSGVGLVSTDTQYF	.	TRBJ2-3	many	TRBV2
TGTGCCAGCAGCTCGAGGCAGGGCCGTATGGATGAGCAGTTCTTC	CASSSRQGRMDEQFF	.	TRBJ2-1	many	TRBV5-4
TGTGCCAGCAGCTTAGCGGGACAGGGAATTTTGGGCACAGATACGCAGTATTTT	CASSLAGQGILGTDTQYF	TRBD1	TRBJ2-3	.	TRBV7-2
TGTGCTAGTGGTCGACAGGGTTACGAGCAGTACTTC	CASGRQGYEQYF	TRBD1	TRBJ2-7	many	TRBV12-5
TGTGCCAGCAGCAGAGACAGCAGAAGGACTGAAGCTTTCTTT	CASSRDSRRTEAFF	.	TRBJ1-1	.	TRBV7-8
TGTGCCAGCAGCTTTGTGACGGGGAACACTGAAGCTTTCTTT	CASSFVTGNTEAFF	.	TRBJ1-1	.	TRBV5-6
TGCGCCAGCAGCTTGGGTGCTGAAGCTTTCTTT	CASSLGAEAFF	.	TRBJ1-1	few	TRBV5-1
TGTGCCAGCAGCCGCGGGACAGACTACGAGCAGTACTTC	CASSRGTDYEQYF	.	TRBJ2-7	many	TRBV18
TGCAGTGCCATCGGAGAGGGGGCAGCCGACGAGCAGTACTTC	CSAIGEGAADEQYF	TRBD1	TRBJ2-7	many	TRBV20-1
TGTGCCAGCAGGGGGCAAAGAAACTATGGCTACACCTTC	CASRGQRNYGYTF	.	TRBJ1-2	many	TRBV12-3/TRBV12-4
TGTGCCAGCGGGATATACGAGCAGTACTTC	CASGIYEQYF	.	TRBJ2-7	many	TRBV27
TGTGCCAGCAGCGACCCGGGACAGGGTTATCAGCCCCAGCATTTT	CASSDPGQGYQPQHF	TRBD1	TRBJ1-5	.	TRBV6-1
TGTGCCAGCAGCCAAGACCCATTGGTCGCGGCCGCGTACTTC	CASSQDPLVAAAYF	.	TRBJ2-7	many	TRBV4-2
TGCGCCAGCAGCCCATACACCACGACGGGTGATCCTGAAGCTTTCTTT	CASSPYTTTGDPEAFF	.	TRBJ1-1	once	TRBV4-1
TGTGCCAGCAGTCAATATGACCCGACAGCCCCAGATACGCAGTATTTT	CASSQYDPTAPDTQYF	.	TRBJ2-3	many	TRBV6-1
TGCGCCAGCAGCTTGGGTGGAGGGAATAATGAAAAACTGTTTTTT	CASSLGGGNNEKLFF	.	TRBJ1-4	many	TRBV5-1
TGCAGTGCTAGAGATAGGCGGAAGGTCTCCTACGAGCAGTACTTC	CSARDRRKVSYEQYF	.	TRBJ2-7	many	TRBV20-1
TGTGCCAGCAGCTTAGGTGGGGGAAGGGGTCAGCCCCAGCATTTT	CASSLGGGRGQPQHF	.	TRBJ1-5	many	TRBV7-9
TGTGCCTGGGCGGAGCGGGTGTACAATGAGCAGTTCTTC	CAWAERVYNEQFF	.	TRBJ2-1	many	TRBV30